The 25 T cell receptor beta chains below all came from one sample that was sequenced in a study of Ad26.COV2.S vaccination and SARS-CoV-2 variants. Sequencing used immunoSEQ multiplex PCR; TCRdb keeps in-frame clones, though not all of them. Here the sample spans 200,000 to 250,000 clones, roughly 90% being singletons. The treatment was: some 20 received Ad26.COV2.S at low or high dose, single or two shots; 5 received placebo; per-sample allocation not given. Sampling was performed 63 days after the first vaccine or placebo injection. Material: peripheral blood, obtained in a trial of Ad26.COV2.S vaccine versus placebo. All receptors derive from a person aged 18-65 years who received the Ad26.COV2.S COVID-19 vaccine or a placebo.

This clone was counted only a few times. This chain uses TRBV6-5 with TRBJ1-3; no clear D. V lost 2 bases and J lost 0, with 8 bases in between. Germline lookup yields CDR1 MNHEY and CDR2 SVGAGI. There are 15 residues in the CDR3. CDR3 region: CASSYEGSSGNTIYF. CDR3 DNA: TGTGCCAGCAGTTACGAAGGGTCCTCTGGAAACACCATATATTTT.

The J gene is TRBJ2-2, the V gene TRBV5-4; TRBD2 might be the D (6 bases). V lost 0 bases, J lost 4 bases, and 13 bases lay in between. The CDR3 contains 16 residues. Germline V lookup: CDR1 SGHNT, CDR2 YYREEE (reference sequence). The CDR3 nucleotides read TGTGCCAGCAGCTTGGCCGGAGGGGTTGGCACCGGGGAGCTGTTTTTT. Its translation is CASSLAGGVGTGELFF.

The CDR3 DNA reads as TGTGCCAGCAGACCAGATGGGGGGACATCCGACGAGGGGCAGTACTTC. Amino acids: CASRPDGGTSDEGQYF. The genes are TRBV6-6 and TRBJ2-7; D tentatively fits TRBD1 or TRBD2 (6 bases each). The CDR3 sequence is 16 residues long. Looked up from germline, CDR1 is MNHNY and CDR2 is SVGAGI (reference sequence). Between the trimmed V and J ends, which lost 6 bases and 9 bases, there was a span of 27 bases.

The chain uses TRBV5-1 and TRBJ2-5; tentative D call: TRBD1 (6 bases). V was shortened by 0 bases and J by 4 bases, with 10 bases between the two germline ends. This CDR3 is 14 amino acids long. Germline-derived CDR1 and CDR2 are SGHRS and YFSETQ. CDR3 region: CASSLAQGRETQYF. The CDR3 region has the DNA TGCGCCAGCAGCTTGGCCCAGGGGCGAGAGACCCAGTACTTC.

The chain couples TRBV19 to TRBJ2-1; 9 nucleotides align to TRBD2. Per the germline V gene, CDR1 is LNHDA and CDR2 is SQIVND (reference sequence). J lost 3 bases, V lost 6 bases, and 15 bases had no gene match. This CDR3 is 18 amino acids long. The CDR3, as DNA: TGTGCCAGTAGCCCATTAAGCGGGAGCGGGGGGTTCTACAATGAGCAGTTCTTC. Translating it yields CASSPLSGSGGFYNEQFF.

The chain carries TRBV18 and TRBJ2-3; 7 bases are a match to TRBD1. V shed 2 bases, J shed 1 base, and the junction held 3 bases outside the gene matches. The CDR3 sequence is 15 residues long. Germline V lookup: CDR1 KGHSH, CDR2 LQKENI. CDR3: CASSPVRGRTDTQYF. CDR3 DNA sequence: TGTGCCAGCTCACCAGTTAGGGGGCGCACAGATACGCAGTATTTT.

The J gene is TRBJ1-1, the V gene TRBV19, with 11 positions matching TRBD1. Trimming took 6 bases from V and 11 from J; bases not matched to a gene: 17. Germline V gives CDR1 LNHDA, CDR2 SQIVND (reference sequence). The CDR3 has 16 amino acids. This chain's CDR3 is CASSRLPGQGVPHAFF. CDR3 coding DNA: TGTGCCAGTAGCCGACTGCCGGGACAGGGGGTTCCACACGCTTTCTTT.

The DNA of the CDR3 is TGTGCCAGCAGCTTAGGCGCCCCCTACGAGCAGTACTTC. Amino acids: CASSLGAPYEQYF. The gene calls are TRBV11-2 and TRBJ2-7; D is unclear. This CDR3 is built from 13 residues. Germline V lookup: CDR1 SGHAT, CDR2 FQNNGV. The V end lost 1 base, the J end lost 2 bases, and 6 bases lay between the germline ends.

This clone was seen a few times. The chain joins TRBV29-1 to TRBJ2-3, with D uncertain. The germline V gene has CDR1 SQVTM and CDR2 ANQGSEA. The CDR3 is 16 residues long. The ends were cut back, 7 bases at V and 4 bases at J, with 24 bases in the middle. CDR3 DNA: TGCAGCGCTACTCTCCTCCCGAGGCTCTACCCAGATACGCAGTATTTT. Protein sequence: CSATLLPRLYPDTQYF.

The J gene is TRBJ1-1, the V gene TRBV6-5; 7 bases match TRBD1. The V gene's germline CDR1 is MNHEY and CDR2 SVGAGI. The CDR3 contains 14 residues. V shed 7 bases and J 5 bases; nucleotides not matched to a gene: 10. CDR3 DNA sequence: TGTGCCAGCACCTACCGACAGGGATGGACTGAAGCTTTCTTT. Its protein product is CASTYRQGWTEAFF.

The V call is TRBV25-1, the J call TRBJ2-1; no definite D call. CDR1 is MGHDK and CDR2 is SYGVNS in the germline V gene. The CDR3 length is 14 residues. V was pared by 1 base and J by 8 bases, with 12 bases between. CDR3 sequence: CASSESVGVDEQFF. The DNA of the CDR3 is TGTGCCAGCAGTGAATCGGTGGGTGTGGATGAGCAGTTCTTC.

This clone was seen just once. The J gene is TRBJ2-3, the V gene TRBV5-4; D is uncertain. In germline, CDR1 is SGHNT, CDR2 YYREEE (reference sequence). Trimming left V 4 bases short and J 2 bases short, with 8 bases between. The CDR3 is made up of 13 amino acids. CDR3 in DNA: TGTGCCAGCAGCCCGATGGACACAGATACGCAGTATTTT. It yields the protein CASSPMDTDTQYF.

This rearrangement joins TRBV3-1 (or the pseudogene TRBV3-2) to TRBJ2-1; D is possibly TRBD1 or TRBD2 (5 bases each). CDR1 is LGHDT and CDR2 is YNNKEL in the germline V gene (reference sequence). V was shortened by 1 base and J by 5 bases, with 9 bases between the two germline ends. The CDR3 contains 14 residues. Here the CDR3 reads CASSQVEGNNEQFF. In nucleotides, the CDR3 is TGTGCCAGCAGCCAAGTTGAGGGGAACAATGAGCAGTTCTTC.

V is TRBV3-1 (or the pseudogene TRBV3-2) and J is TRBJ2-7, with D maybe TRBD2 (6 bases). The CDR3 totals 19 residues. V gave up 0 bases and J gave up 3 bases, with 24 bases separating them. Germline CDR1 and CDR2: LGHDT and YNNKEL (reference sequence). Written as DNA, the CDR3 is TGTGCCAGCAGCCAAGATGAAGCAGGCGAACGGCGGGATAGCTACGAGCAGTACTTC. Translating gives CASSQDEAGERRDSYEQYF.

The chain has TRBV7-9 and TRBJ2-7, with 10 bases aligning to TRBD1. The CDR3 is made up of 13 amino acids. The germline V gene encodes CDR1 SEHNR and CDR2 FQNEAQ (reference sequence). The J segment lost 9 bases and the V segment lost 5 bases, leaving 7 bases of the junction unmatched. The CDR3: CASSHGTGEGQYF. Written as DNA, the CDR3 is TGTGCCAGCAGCCACGGGACAGGGGAAGGGCAGTACTTC. Together with reference TRBV7-9 and TRBJ2-7, the CDR3 gives the full variable domain: DTGVSQNPRHKITKRGQNVTFRCDPISEHNRLYWYRQTLGQGPEFLTYFQNEAQLEKSRLLSDRFSAERPKGSFSTLEIQRTEQGDSAMYLCASSHGTGEGQYFGPGTRLTVT.

The chain links TRBV2 to TRBJ2-1; weak D call: TRBD2 (6 bases). The CDR3 runs to 13 residues. The germline V gene has CDR1 SNHLY and CDR2 FYNNEI. V was cut by 7 bases and J by 7 bases, with 14 bases left in between. As DNA, the CDR3 is TGTGCCAGCATACAGGACTATCGGAATGAGCAGTTCTTC. Translated: CASIQDYRNEQFF.

The rearrangement uses TRBV7-2 and TRBJ1-1; 10 nucleotides line up with TRBD1. The V segment lost 6 bases and the J segment 0 bases; nucleotides outside the gene matches: 10. The CDR3 contains 17 residues. Germline V gene data show CDR1 as SGHTA and CDR2 as FQGNSA. The CDR3 loop is CASRRGTGATMNTEAFF. CDR3 bases: TGTGCCAGCAGAAGAGGGACAGGGGCTACAATGAACACTGAAGCTTTCTTT.

The chain carries TRBV11-2 and TRBJ1-2; D call uncertain. The germline gives CDR1 SGHAT, CDR2 FQNNGV. This CDR3 spans 14 amino acids. V lost 5 bases to trimming and J lost 0 bases, with 10 bases between them. The CDR3 DNA reads as TGTGCCAGCAGCCTCCTAAGCACTAACTATGGCTACACCTTC. It specifies CASSLLSTNYGYTF. Filled out from reference TRBV11-2 and TRBJ1-2, the complete variable domain reads EAGVAQSPRYKIIEKRQSVAFWCNPISGHATLYWYQQILGQGPKLLIQFQNNGVVDDSQLPKDRFSAERLKGVDSTLKIQPAKLEDSAVYLCASSLLSTNYGYTFGSGTRLTVV.

The V gene is TRBV28, the J gene TRBJ1-1; D is unresolved. This CDR3 is 11 amino acids long. CDR1 is MDHEN, CDR2 SYDVKM, per germline. V dropped 8 bases and J dropped 2 bases, with 6 bases sitting between them. The CDR3 DNA follows: TGTGCCAGCGGGGTTAACACTGAAGCTTTCTTT. Protein: CASGVNTEAFF.

The chain links TRBV3-1 (or the pseudogene TRBV3-2) to TRBJ1-4; no definite D call. CDR1 is LGHDT, CDR2 YNNKEL, per germline (reference sequence). V lost 4 bases and J 1 base, leaving 13 bases between the germline ends. The CDR3 is 16 residues long. The CDR3 nucleotides are TGTGCCAGCAGCCTTTCGGGAGGGAGAACTAATGAAAAACTGTTTTTT. Translated: CASSLSGGRTNEKLFF.

The chain is built from TRBV10-3 and TRBJ1-1, with D unclear. Germline CDR1 is ENHRY and CDR2 is SYGVKD. The ends were cut back, 6 bases at V and 6 bases at J, with 17 bases in the middle. This CDR3 region has 14 residues. Written as DNA, the CDR3 is TGTGCCATCAGCAATCTATCCCCCCGGGCTGAAGCTTTCTTT. Translation: CAISNLSPRAEAFF.

As regards this clone: The sample carries other DNA sequences with the same CDR3. The chain has TRBV7-2 and TRBJ1-4, with D unclear. Germline CDR1 SGHTA, CDR2 FQGNSA. The CDR3 consists of 12 residues. V lost 1 base, J lost 8 bases, and 5 bases lay in between. For the CDR3, the DNA is TGTGCCAGCAGCTTAGTTCGGGAAAAACTGTTTTTT. It is translated as CASSLVREKLFF.

This clone occurred once. The gene calls are TRBV19 and TRBJ1-2; D call uncertain. Germline values: CDR1 LNHDA, CDR2 SQIVND (reference sequence). Trimming pared 4 bases from V and 3 bases from J, leaving 15 bases between. The CDR3 is 15 amino acids. CDR3 sequence reads: CASSTPGRAHYGYTF. CDR3 nucleotides: TGTGCCAGTAGTACCCCCGGTAGGGCTCACTATGGCTACACCTTC.

The chain carries TRBV7-2 and TRBJ2-1; TRBD1 aligns across 7 bases. V shed 4 bases and J 5 bases; nucleotides not matched to a gene: 2. Germline CDR1 and CDR2: SGHTA and FQGNSA. There are 13 residues in the CDR3. CDR3 sequence: CASSSQGNNEQFF. CDR3 sequence (DNA): TGTGCCAGCAGCTCACAGGGGAACAATGAGCAGTTCTTC. Using reference TRBV7-2 and TRBJ2-1 for the parts outside the CDR3, the full variable domain is GAGVSQSPSNKVTEKGKDVELRCDPISGHTALYWYRQSLGQGLEFLIYFQGNSAPDKSGLPSDRFSAERTGGSVSTLTIQRTQQEDSAVYLCASSSQGNNEQFFGPGTRLTVL.

CDR3 nucleotide sequence: TGCGCCAGCAGCTCACTAGATACCCCCTACGAGCAGTACTTC. Translated: CASSSLDTPYEQYF. The rearrangement uses TRBV5-1 and TRBJ2-7; D is perhaps TRBD2 (5 bases). Trimming left V 3 bases short and J 2 bases short, with 12 bases between. CDR1 SGHRS and CDR2 YFSETQ come from the germline V gene. The CDR3 length is 14 residues.